This T cell receptor beta chain was recorded in a study of T-cell memory formation after mild COVID-19. On the study more broadly: The two donors had largely donor-specific TCR clusters.

As concerns this clonotype: The antigen is not known.

The study's findings and limits: Later expanders leaned CD4+, whereas day 15 to 85 contracting clones were balanced CD4/CD8. Shrinking CD4+ clones were chiefly CM and EM; CD8+ ones were chiefly EMRA.

CDR1 and CDR2 (germline): ENHRY, SYGVKD. The CDR3 length is 14 residues. Trimming took 6 bases from V and 5 from J; bases not matched to a gene: 6. The 5'RACE method, run with constant-segment primers, produced TCR alpha and TCR beta cDNA libraries (carrying sample barcodes and UMIs). TCRdb reprocessed the 5' RACE reads with MiXCR, giving one entry per CDR3 protein. The table shows around 200,000 distinct CDR3 sequences, with around 18% occurring only once. The chain links TRBV10-3 to TRBJ1-2, with 10 positions matching TRBD1. The specimen was PBMCs or a T cell subset sorted from them (not recorded which). The source of this sequence is a man aged 18-30 years who had mild COVID-19 (a few samples of this study predate the infection). Cell type and time point are not known. CDR3 nucleotides: TGTGCCATCAGCGAACGGACAGGGGGGTATGGCTACACCTTC. This sequence encodes CAISERTGGYGYTF.